The clone carrying this T cell receptor beta chain shows up as medium-sized by frequency. TRB amplification used 200 to 250 ng of peripheral blood genomic DNA. The CDR3 has 14 amino acids. Germline loops: CDR1 LNHDA, CDR2 SQIVND (reference sequence). Multiplex touch-down PCR amplified TRB using TRB-A and TRB-B pools in one tube. For each CDR3 protein, TCRdb gives one entry from its re-call of the multiplex PCR reads, without DNA. The repertoire shows about 6,100 distinct CDR3 sequences; the top ten hold approximately 7.2%. This entry belongs to a study of T cell clusters in autoimmune cytopenias. The sample was also linked to a second study, of T cell repertoires in aging, cancer and after chemotherapy. From that second work: Repeat sampling of healthy donors over several months to years showed clear clonal overlap. Median generation probability rose over the chemotherapy interval in each cancer cohort, suggesting rebound thymic output.

This TCR derives from a human donor in good health. The sequenced material came from peripheral blood. The gene calls are TRBV19 and TRBJ1-4. Here the CDR3 reads CASTDGQINEKLFF.